The 27 T cell receptor beta chains in this list originate from one sample, sequenced in a study of shared clonotypes between healthy human individuals. Repertoires were generated with immunoSEQ multiplex PCR, while TCRdb's copy carries only in-frame clones and drops some. This table holds around 1.6 million clones, about 98% found once. Sequencing input: naive CD4+ T cells sorted from blood. Subset reported: CD45RA+ positively selected. The receptors were gathered from a man aged 25 to 40 in good health.

This chain joins TRBV7-3 and TRBJ2-1, with a possible D match to TRBD1 (6 bases). Per the germline V gene, CDR1 is SGHTA and CDR2 is FQGTGA. The V end was cut by 5 bases, the J end by 3 bases, with 14 bases between. The length of the CDR3 is 15 residues. The CDR3 protein is CASSLQGTFYNEQFF. DNA for the CDR3: TGTGCCAGCAGCCTACAGGGCACGTTCTACAATGAGCAGTTCTTC.

The chain employs TRBV25-1 and TRBJ1-3, with D maybe TRBD1 (5 bases). Germline V gene data show CDR1 as MGHDK and CDR2 as SYGVNS. With 10 bases removed from V and 4 bases from J, the gap between germline ends came to 14 bases. This CDR3 has 13 amino acids. CDR3 sequence (DNA): TGTGCCACCGCAGGGCTTTCAGGAAACACCATATATTTT. Its protein is CATAGLSGNTIYF.

V usage is TRBV27 and J usage is TRBJ2-7; tentatively, D is TRBD1 or TRBD2 (5 bases each). The CDR3 totals 16 residues. V was cut by 5 bases and J by 4 bases, with 21 bases left in between. CDR1 and CDR2 (germline): MNHEY, SMNVEV (reference sequence). CDR3 DNA sequence: TGTGCCAGCAGTGCCCCAACGGGGCAACTAGGGTACGAGCAGTACTTC. Protein: CASSAPTGQLGYEQYF.

This chain links TRBV14 with TRBJ1-4, with unresolved D. This CDR3 is built from 12 residues. Germline V gene sequence: CDR1 SGHDN, CDR2 FVKESK. V was cut by 4 bases and J by 8 bases, with 8 bases left in between. The CDR3 region has the DNA TGTGCCAGCAGCCGGCCGCAAGAAAAACTGTTTTTT. Amino acids: CASSRPQEKLFF.

The rearrangement joins TRBV29-1 to TRBJ1-2; D gene unclear. Germline lookup yields CDR1 SQVTM and CDR2 ANQGSEA. V lost 0 bases to trimming and J lost 0 bases, with 11 bases between them. This CDR3 is 15 amino acids long. The CDR3 sequence: CSVEDWREANYGYTF. CDR3 nucleotide sequence: TGCAGCGTTGAAGATTGGAGGGAAGCTAACTATGGCTACACCTTC.

This chain links TRBV5-1 with TRBJ2-5; no clear D. Germline assignment: CDR1 SGHRS and CDR2 YFSETQ. V lost 5 bases, J lost 1 base, and 9 bases lay in between. CDR3 length equals 13 residues. The CDR3: CASRENPQETQYF. The CDR3 nucleotides are TGCGCCAGCAGAGAGAATCCCCAAGAGACCCAGTACTTC.

This chain uses TRBV30 with TRBJ2-4; 7 bases line up with TRBD2. The CDR3 loop spans 13 amino acids. The germline V gene has CDR1 GTSNPN and CDR2 SVGIG (reference sequence). The ends lost 2 bases at V and 5 bases at J; junction bases unmatched: 3. The CDR3 bases are TGTGCCTGGAGTACTAGCGCCCAAAACATTCAGTACTTC. Its translation: CAWSTSAQNIQYF.

The gene calls are TRBV2 and TRBJ1-2; D remains ambiguous. The germline V and J ends were trimmed by 5 bases and 5 bases, with 9 bases remaining between them. The germline V gene has CDR1 SNHLY and CDR2 FYNNEI. The CDR3 consists of 12 residues. CDR3 residues: CASSLQSYGYTF. Written as DNA, the CDR3 is TGTGCCAGCAGTTTACAGTCGTATGGCTACACCTTC.

This chain joins TRBV7-9 and TRBJ1-2; 7 nucleotides agree with TRBD1. CDR1 is SEHNR and CDR2 is FQNEAQ in the germline V gene (reference sequence). CDR3 length equals 13 residues. V gave up 5 bases and J gave up 5 bases; unmatched junction bases: 5. The CDR3 sequence is CASSPQTGYGYTF. The CDR3 DNA is TGTGCCAGCAGCCCACAGACAGGGTATGGCTACACCTTC.

The rearrangement links TRBV9 to TRBJ2-5; tentatively, D is TRBD1 or TRBD2 (6 bases each). V lost 4 bases, J lost 5 bases, and 12 bases lay in between. Germline assignment: CDR1 SGDLS and CDR2 YYNGEE. CDR3 length: 13 amino acids. The CDR3 sequence is CASSWRGEETQYF. In DNA form, the CDR3 reads TGTGCCAGCAGCTGGAGGGGGGAGGAGACCCAGTACTTC.

The chain joins TRBV29-1 to TRBJ1-4, with D possibly matching TRBD1 (6 bases). Deletions cut 7 bases from V and 5 bases from J, with 11 bases between. This CDR3 has 12 residues. In germline, CDR1 is SQVTM, CDR2 ANQGSEA. Here the CDR3 reads CSARRGNEKLFF. The CDR3 coding sequence is TGCAGCGCCCGGAGGGGGAATGAAAAACTGTTTTTT.

This chain joins TRBV19 and TRBJ2-1, with D possibly being TRBD1 (6 bases). This CDR3 is built from 11 residues. Germline loops: CDR1 LNHDA, CDR2 SQIVND (reference sequence). The CDR3, as DNA: TGTTGGGGGCCCCCCCGCTCGGAACAGTTCTTC. Its protein product is CWGPPRSEQFF.

V gene TRBV7-8 combines with J gene TRBJ2-5; D might be TRBD2 (5 bases). The germline gives CDR1 SGHVS, CDR2 FQNEAQ. V was cut by 0 bases and J by 4 bases, with 9 bases left in between. This CDR3 has 14 residues. This CDR3 is CASSLARGGETQYF. The CDR3 nucleotides read TGTGCCAGCAGCTTAGCACGGGGTGGAGAGACCCAGTACTTC.

The chain links TRBV19 to TRBJ2-7; 7 bases line up with TRBD1. Germline trimming cut 5 bases from V and 3 bases from J; bases unmatched to any gene: 10. CDR3 length: 15 residues. The V gene's germline CDR1 is LNHDA and CDR2 SQIVND (reference sequence). The CDR3 is CASSQQGTFSYEQYF. The CDR3 region has the DNA TGTGCCAGTAGTCAACAGGGGACCTTTAGCTACGAGCAGTACTTC.

The chain combines TRBV5-6 with TRBJ2-3; D ambiguous. The germline V gene has CDR1 SGHDT and CDR2 YYEEEE. The CDR3 covers 12 residues. The V gene lost 7 bases and the J gene lost 8 bases, with 14 bases spanning the gap. The DNA for the CDR3 is TGTGCCAGCGGCCGGTTTTCAGGTACGCAGTATTTT. Encoded protein: CASGRFSGTQYF.

The rearrangement joins TRBV5-1 to TRBJ2-3, with D maybe TRBD2 (6 bases). This CDR3 is 16 amino acids long. The ends were cut back, 2 bases at V and 1 base at J, with 14 bases in the middle. Germline V gives CDR1 SGHRS, CDR2 YFSETQ. DNA of the CDR3: TGCGCCAGCAGCTTCATTATAACGGGAGGCACAGATACGCAGTATTTT. Protein sequence: CASSFIITGGTDTQYF.

The J gene is TRBJ2-2, the V gene TRBV21-1. TRBV21-1 constitutes a pseudogene. The CDR3 covers 13 residues. As DNA, the CDR3 is TGTGCCAGCAGCAAGACGAACACCGGGGAGCTGTTTTTT. Translation gives CASSKTNTGELFF.

This sequence joins TRBV27 and TRBJ1-3; TRBD1 might be the D (5 bases). This CDR3 spans 15 amino acids. Between the trimmed V and J ends, which lost 2 bases and 0 bases, there was a span of 8 bases. CDR1 and CDR2 from the germline V gene are MNHEY and SMNVEV (reference sequence). The DNA for the CDR3 is TGTGCCAGCAGTTTACGGGGGAACTCTGGAAACACCATATATTTT. This sequence encodes CASSLRGNSGNTIYF.

The CDR3 is CASSLPSGRNEQFF. The CDR3 bases are TGTGCCAGCAGCTTACCTAGCGGGAGAAATGAGCAGTTCTTC. The chain is built from TRBV7-9 and TRBJ2-1, with 10 bases aligning to TRBD2. The V and J ends lost 2 bases and 7 bases, in that order; junction bases with no gene match: 2. CDR1 SEHNR and CDR2 FQNEAQ come from the germline V gene (reference sequence). The CDR3 has 14 amino acids.

V is TRBV11-2 and J is TRBJ2-7; the D gene is possibly TRBD2 (5 bases). V lost 2 bases, J lost 0 bases, and 8 bases lay in between. From germline, CDR1 is SGHAT and CDR2 FQNNGV. This CDR3 has 14 residues. The CDR3 is CASSLSGSSYEQYF. CDR3 nucleotides: TGTGCCAGCAGCTTAAGCGGTAGCTCCTACGAGCAGTACTTC.

V gene TRBV6-5 combines with J gene TRBJ2-7; no firm D call. The CDR3 runs to 15 residues. CDR1 MNHEY and CDR2 SVGAGI come from the germline V gene. V lost 4 bases to trimming and J lost 8 bases, with 21 bases between them. The CDR3 sequence: CASSLGRGYSDQQYF. The CDR3 DNA sequence: TGTGCCAGCAGTTTAGGTCGTGGGTACAGCGATCAGCAGTACTTC.

The chain links TRBV9 to TRBJ2-3; 8 nucleotides line up with TRBD1. V shed 0 bases, J shed 3 bases, and the junction held 6 bases outside the gene matches. This CDR3 comprises 16 residues. From germline, CDR1 is SGDLS and CDR2 YYNGEE. CDR3 sequence reads: CASSVGAGTGTDTQYF. The CDR3 nucleotides are TGTGCCAGCAGCGTAGGTGCGGGGACAGGAACAGATACGCAGTATTTT.

The chain has TRBV5-5 and TRBJ2-3, with 10 bases aligning to TRBD1. The ends lost 5 bases at V and 1 base at J; junction bases unmatched: 1. CDR3 length: 14 amino acids. Germline values: CDR1 SGHKS, CDR2 YYEKEE (reference sequence). CDR3 in DNA: TGTGCCAGCAGGGGGACAGGGGGCACAGATACGCAGTATTTT. Protein product: CASRGTGGTDTQYF. The variable domain in full, with the rest retrieved from reference TRBV5-5 and TRBJ2-3, is DAGVTQSPTHLIKTRGQQVTLRCSPISGHKSVSWYQQVLGQGPQFIFQYYEKEERGRGNFPDRFSARQFPNYSSELNVNALLLGDSALYLCASRGTGGTDTQYFGPGTRLTVL.

The rearrangement joins TRBV9 to TRBJ2-1; 10 positions agree with TRBD2. CDR1 and CDR2 from the germline V gene are SGDLS and YYNGEE. The CDR3 consists of 18 residues. The V gene end was trimmed by 0 bases and the J gene end by 5 bases; junction bases not matched to a gene: 11. The CDR3 DNA is TGTGCCAGCAGCGTAGAACTAGCGGGACTAGGGATACACAATGAGCAGTTCTTC. It is translated as CASSVELAGLGIHNEQFF.

V is TRBV5-4 and J is TRBJ1-2; D call uncertain. V was shortened by 4 bases and J by 4 bases, with 5 bases between the two germline ends. The CDR3 loop spans 11 amino acids. Germline V gives CDR1 SGHNT, CDR2 YYREEE (reference sequence). The CDR3 spells CASSHPYGYTF. In DNA, the CDR3 is TGTGCCAGCAGCCATCCCTATGGCTACACCTTC.

The chain carries TRBV6-5 and TRBJ1-1; D remains ambiguous. The CDR3 consists of 13 residues. Germline CDR1 MNHEY, CDR2 SVGAGI. V shed 6 bases and J shed 3 bases, with 11 bases lying between them. CDR3 sequence: CASRPRRYTEAFF. The CDR3 DNA is TGTGCCAGCAGACCCCGCCGTTACACTGAAGCTTTCTTT.

This clone appeared once. The CDR3 here is CASSLVAANTGELFF. CDR3 in DNA: TGTGCCAGCAGCTTAGTGGCGGCGAACACCGGGGAGCTGTTTTTT. This chain uses TRBV11-2 with TRBJ2-2; the D is unclear. V shed 1 base and J shed 0 bases, with 6 bases lying between them. The germline V gene has CDR1 SGHAT and CDR2 FQNNGV. CDR3 length: 15 amino acids.